This TCR beta chain was observed in a study of T cell responses to AZD1222 COVID-19 vaccine. Study details: Second doses were pooled across both intervals (about 4 or about 12 weeks).

Whole-study results and caveats: White British donors predominated, females outnumbered males, and clonal diversity was possibly underestimated. Of spike-specific TCRs, nearly half reportedly target regions left unmutated in variants.

V was cut by 5 bases and J by 2 bases, with 12 bases left in between. The CDR3 covers 14 residues. Worth noting for this clone: The antigen is unknown.

Clones were read by immunoSEQ multiplex PCR, and TCRdb kept only the in-frame ones, dropping some. The data hold 150,000 or so clones, with around 90% observed a single time. The specimen was peripheral blood, collected on day 0 of AZD1222 vaccination. The rearrangement links TRBV23-1 to TRBJ2-5; D may be TRBD1 (5 bases). TRBV23-1 is an ORF, and what it does is uncertain. The receptor was derived from an adult in good health. The chain's CDR3 is CASSTKDIQETQYF. DNA for the CDR3: TGCGCCAGCAGTACTAAGGACATACAAGAGACCCAGTACTTC.